These 23 T cell receptor beta chains originate from one sample sequenced in a study of cytomegalovirus exposure and HLA in healthy donors. Here immunoSEQ multiplex PCR was the method, and the copy in TCRdb shows in-frame clones only, minus some. Here the sample spans approximately 82,000 clones, 90% to 95% being singletons. Sequencing was done on a sample of PBMCs. Every receptor here comes from a young man in good health and CMV-seronegative.

This chain connects TRBV5-1 to TRBJ1-6; the match to TRBD1 covers 11 bases. The CDR3 totals 16 residues. After removal of 4 bases from V and 9 bases from J, the junction contained 9 bases not matched to a gene. Germline V gene data show CDR1 as SGHRS and CDR2 as YFSETQ. The CDR3 nucleotides are TGCGCCAGCAGCCCGTCGCCGGGACAGGGGGGTTCACCCCTCCACTTT. Translated: CASSPSPGQGGSPLHF. The complete variable domain, with remaining parts taken from reference TRBV5-1 and TRBJ1-6, reads KAGVTQTPRYLIKTRGQQVTLSCSPISGHRSVSWYQQTPGQGLQFLFEYFSETQRNKGNFPGRFSGRQFSNSRSEMNVSTLELGDSALYLCASSPSPGQGGSPLHFGNGTRLTVT.

The chain combines TRBV19 with TRBJ1-2, with D perhaps matching TRBD1 (6 bases). The germline CDR1 and CDR2 sequences are LNHDA and SQIVND (reference sequence). Trimming removed 5 bases from V and 1 base from J, with 23 bases in between. The CDR3 totals 18 residues. CDR3 sequence reads: CASSPVGQSTLLNYGYTF. As DNA, the CDR3 is TGTGCCAGTAGTCCCGTAGGACAGTCGACCCTACTTAACTATGGCTACACCTTC.

The chain joins TRBV5-8 to TRBJ2-3; tentatively, D is TRBD1 (6 bases). V lost 2 bases and J 6 bases, leaving 10 bases between the germline ends. In germline, CDR1 is SGHTS, CDR2 YDEGEE. The CDR3 loop spans 13 amino acids. The CDR3 sequence: CASSLQGVDTQYF. The DNA of the CDR3 is TGTGCCAGCAGCTTACAGGGCGTTGATACGCAGTATTTT.

V usage is TRBV5-1 and J usage is TRBJ1-1, with TRBD1 matching over 8 bases. CDR3 size: 14 residues. Losses at the gene ends were 1 base for V and 5 bases for J; bases not matched to a gene: 4. Germline CDR1 and CDR2: SGHRS and YFSETQ. The CDR3 DNA is TGCGCCAGCAGCTTGTATCAGGGGGCTACTGAAGCTTTCTTT. Protein sequence: CASSLYQGATEAFF.

V gene TRBV7-2 combines with J gene TRBJ2-1, with D possibly TRBD2 on 5 matching bases. Trimming removed 2 bases from V and 6 bases from J, with 8 bases in between. This CDR3 is 13 amino acids long. Germline V CDR1 and CDR2: SGHTA, FQGNSA. The CDR3 DNA reads as TGTGCCAGCAGCTTATTCCGGGGCAATGAGCAGTTCTTC. This translates into CASSLFRGNEQFF.

This clone was found once. V is TRBV5-1 and J is TRBJ1-4, with 8 positions matching TRBD1. The CDR3 consists of 16 residues. Germline V gene data show CDR1 as SGHRS and CDR2 as YFSETQ. Trimming at V came to 3 bases and at J to 7 bases, leaving 11 bases not matched to a gene. The CDR3 coding sequence is TGCGCCAGCAGCTCCGTAGGGACAGGAGGTGGTGAAAAACTGTTTTTT. This gives the protein CASSSVGTGGGEKLFF.

The chain uses TRBV5-6 and TRBJ1-4; possible D gene TRBD1, 6 bases. V shed 5 bases and J shed 8 bases, with 19 bases lying between them. Germline V gives CDR1 SGHDT, CDR2 YYEEEE. The CDR3 is 15 amino acids. The CDR3 is CASRGPGEGGEKLFF. CDR3 coding DNA: TGTGCCAGCAGGGGTCCAGGGGAAGGTGGAGAAAAACTGTTTTTT. The full variable domain, rest sourced from reference TRBV5-6 and TRBJ1-4, is DAGVTQSPTHLIKTRGQQVTLRCSPKSGHDTVSWYQQALGQGPQFIFQYYEEEERQRGNFPDRFSGHQFPNYSSELNVNALLLGDSALYLCASRGPGEGGEKLFFGSGTQLSVL.

This clone was counted only a few times. The chain uses TRBV7-9 and TRBJ2-7; TRBD1 matches at 7 bases. CDR3 length: 15 amino acids. V was clipped by 3 bases and J by 2 bases; unmatched bases: 7. In germline, CDR1 is SEHNR, CDR2 FQNEAQ (reference sequence). DNA of the CDR3: TGTGCCAGCAGCTTTGGGACAGCAACCCCCTACGAGCAGTACTTC. Its protein is CASSFGTATPYEQYF.

The chain combines TRBV2 with TRBJ1-5; D uncertain. Trimming left V 3 bases short and J 10 bases short, with 10 bases between. The CDR3 extends over 12 amino acids. Germline CDR1 is SNHLY and CDR2 is FYNNEI. In DNA, the CDR3 is TGTGCCAGCAGTGAGGGCGCTCTACCCCAGCATTTT. It specifies CASSEGALPQHF.

V is TRBV2 and J is TRBJ1-6, with 11 bases aligning to TRBD1. CDR1 is SNHLY, CDR2 FYNNEI, per germline. The trim removed 5 bases at V and 10 bases at J, leaving 10 bases unmatched. The CDR3 runs to 16 residues. Here the CDR3 reads CASSLPGTGGLSPLHF. The CDR3 coding sequence is TGTGCCAGCAGTTTACCCGGGACAGGGGGTCTCTCACCCCTCCACTTT.

This chain uses TRBV7-9 with TRBJ1-3; D is possibly TRBD1 (5 bases). Looked up from germline, CDR1 is SEHNR and CDR2 is FQNEAQ (reference sequence). This CDR3 region has 14 residues. The V end lost 7 bases, the J end lost 3 bases, and 13 bases lay between the germline ends. CDR3 DNA: TGTGCCAGCACCCAACAGGCGAATGGAAACACCATATATTTT. Residues: CASTQQANGNTIYF.

The V and J genes are TRBV30 and TRBJ1-2, with TRBD1 identical over 7 bases. V was clipped by 3 bases and J by 4 bases; unmatched bases: 8. CDR1 GTSNPN and CDR2 SVGIG come from the germline V gene (reference sequence). The CDR3 sequence is 14 residues long. CDR3 bases: TGTGCCTGGAGGGCAGGGACAGACTCCTATGGCTACACCTTC. It yields the protein CAWRAGTDSYGYTF. The entire variable domain, with the rest obtained from reference TRBV30 and TRBJ1-2, is as follows: SQTIHQWPATLVQPVGSPLSLECTVEGTSNPNLYWYRQAAGRGLQLLFYSVGIGQISSEVPQNLSASRPQDRQFILSSKKLLLSDSGFYLCAWRAGTDSYGYTFGSGTRLTVV.

The J gene is TRBJ2-7, the V gene TRBV11-2; 9 nucleotides line up with TRBD2. The CDR3 totals 17 residues. Germline V lookup: CDR1 SGHAT, CDR2 FQNNGV. Trimming at V came to 5 bases and at J to 3 bases, leaving 14 bases not matched to a gene. The CDR3 DNA is TGTGCCAGCAGCCCTATCAGGGCTACTAGCGGGCGCTACGAGCAGTACTTC. It specifies CASSPIRATSGRYEQYF.

This clone was seen a single time. The chain joins TRBV4-1 to TRBJ1-2; no clear D gene. Germline V gene data show CDR1 as MGHRA and CDR2 as YSYEKL. Trimming removed 2 bases at V and 4 bases at J, with 8 bases between. This CDR3 has 13 residues. The CDR3 region is CASSQLDSYGYTF. The CDR3 bases are TGCGCCAGCAGCCAACTCGATAGCTATGGCTACACCTTC.

The chain links TRBV6-4 to TRBJ1-1; 7 positions match TRBD1. The germline V gene has CDR1 MRHNA and CDR2 SNTAGT. J was trimmed by 9 bases and V by 0 bases; bases with no gene match: 1. This CDR3 has 12 residues. The CDR3 spells CASSDSTGKAFF. The DNA for the CDR3 is TGTGCCAGCAGTGACTCGACAGGGAAAGCTTTCTTT.

The chain has TRBV5-4 and TRBJ1-2, with 8 bases lining up with TRBD1. The germline gives CDR1 SGHNT, CDR2 YYREEE (reference sequence). V lost 5 bases and J lost 8; bases outside the gene matches: 5. This CDR3 comprises 12 residues. CDR3 DNA sequence: TGTGCCAGCAGATCAGGGGGCGAAGGCTACACCTTC. It translates to CASRSGGEGYTF.

The J gene is TRBJ2-2, the V gene TRBV7-2, with 9 bases aligning to TRBD1. Per germline, CDR1 SGHTA and CDR2 FQGNSA. The CDR3 loop spans 15 amino acids. The J segment lost 1 base and the V segment lost 3 bases, leaving 0 bases of the junction unmatched. CDR3 loop: CASSLTGGNTGELFF. The CDR3 DNA reads TGTGCCAGCAGCTTGACAGGGGGGAACACCGGGGAGCTGTTTTTT.

This chain joins TRBV30 and TRBJ1-4; 7 bases are shared with TRBD1. This CDR3 has 16 residues. J lost 7 bases, V lost 3 bases, and 14 bases had no gene match. Germline-derived CDR1 and CDR2 are GTSNPN and SVGIG (reference sequence). The CDR3 is CAWSGVNRDSGEKLFF. The CDR3 DNA reads as TGTGCCTGGAGCGGTGTGAACCGGGACAGCGGTGAAAAACTGTTTTTT.

V and J are TRBV5-1 and TRBJ2-3, with 8 nucleotides matching TRBD2. The CDR3 consists of 13 residues. Germline assignment: CDR1 SGHRS and CDR2 YFSETQ. Trimming removed 5 bases from V and 3 bases from J; junction bases left unmatched: 2. CDR3 amino acids: CASSERETDTQYF. The CDR3 region has the DNA TGCGCCAGCAGTGAGCGGGAGACAGATACGCAGTATTTT.

CDR3 protein: CASSSDSSYGYTF. CDR3 bases: TGCGCCAGCAGCTCAGACAGTTCCTATGGCTACACCTTC. This chain links TRBV5-1 with TRBJ1-2; D is possibly TRBD1 (5 bases). CDR1 and CDR2 from the germline V gene are SGHRS and YFSETQ. The length of the CDR3 is 13 residues. V lost 3 bases and J 4 bases, leaving 10 bases between the germline ends.

This chain joins TRBV4-3 and TRBJ2-7; TRBD2 agrees at 8 bases. V lost 3 bases to trimming and J lost 5 bases; unmatched junction nucleotides: 15. Germline assignment: CDR1 LGHNA and CDR2 YSLEER. The CDR3 runs to 17 residues. The CDR3 nucleotides read TGCGCCAGCAGCCAGGGGAACCACGGGAGGGCCACAGACGAGCAGTACTTC. Encoded protein: CASSQGNHGRATDEQYF.

The chain combines TRBV4-3 with TRBJ1-5; 7 bases align to TRBD1. Looked up from germline, CDR1 is LGHNA and CDR2 is YSLEER. The CDR3 has 15 amino acids. The V gene end was trimmed by 6 bases and the J gene end by 0 bases; junction bases not matched to a gene: 5. In DNA form, the CDR3 reads TGCGCCAGCAGGCAGGACAGGAATAGCAATCAGCCCCAGCATTTT. This gives the protein CASRQDRNSNQPQHF.

This chain connects TRBV5-4 to TRBJ1-4; 8 nucleotides match TRBD1. Looked up from germline, CDR1 is SGHNT and CDR2 is YYREEE (reference sequence). J was trimmed by 5 bases and V by 2 bases; bases with no gene match: 8. The CDR3 consists of 16 residues. In DNA, the CDR3 is TGTGCCAGCAGCTTAATCCAGGGGGCCGGGAATGAAAAACTGTTTTTT. Its translation: CASSLIQGAGNEKLFF.